Each of the 20 T cell receptor beta chains below was sequenced from the same sample in a study of T cell repertoires in cytomegalovirus infection. For these TCRs, the target antigens are not known. TCRdb itself ran the reads through MiXCR, one entry per CDR3 protein. The sample yields about 69,000 distinct CDR3 sequences, about 27% seen once. This sample comprised CD8+ T cells from cultured PBMCs, obtained from culture after CMV antigen stimulation. The source is a human donor in good health (CMV status not recorded). Some clones in this sample may be carry-over from other donors' samples.

The chain joins TRBV7-2 to TRBJ1-2; no reliable D call. Trimming removed 7 bases from V and 0 bases from J, with 12 bases in between. Germline lookup yields CDR1 SGHTA and CDR2 FQGNSA. The CDR3 is made up of 14 amino acids. As DNA, the CDR3 is TGTGCCAGCAAGGAGGAAGGTGCTAACTATGGCTACACCTTC. Encoded protein: CASKEEGANYGYTF.

This clonotype showed up just a few times. The chain combines TRBV20-1 with TRBJ1-5, with TRBD1 as a possible D gene (5 bases). The germline CDR1 and CDR2 sequences are DFQATT and SNEGSKA (reference sequence). The CDR3 covers 13 residues. V gave up 3 bases and J gave up 7 bases, with 13 bases separating them. The CDR3 DNA sequence: TGCAGTGCTAGGGAGGCCGGGGGACAGCCCCAGCATTTT. Its protein is CSAREAGGQPQHF.

This clonotype showed up many times. This sequence joins TRBV5-4 and TRBJ1-4; no reliable D call. V gave up 0 bases and J gave up 2 bases, with 5 bases separating them. There are 14 residues in the CDR3. The V gene's germline CDR1 is SGHNT and CDR2 YYREEE (reference sequence). The CDR3 DNA sequence: TGTGCCAGCAGCTTGGAGGGCACTAATGAAAAACTGTTTTTT. Amino acids: CASSLEGTNEKLFF.

The table lists this clonotype with a few counts. The CDR3 coding sequence is TGTGCCAGTACTCAAGACAGGGGGCTGACCGGGGAGCTGTTTTTT. It codes for CASTQDRGLTGELFF. This chain links TRBV19 with TRBJ2-2; 10 bases are a match to TRBD1. The CDR3 has 15 amino acids. The germline gives CDR1 LNHDA, CDR2 SQIVND (reference sequence). After removal of 7 bases from V and 5 bases from J, the junction contained 7 bases not matched to a gene.

The rearrangement links TRBV13 to TRBJ1-5, with 7 bases identical to TRBD1. The CDR3 sequence is 14 residues long. V shed 6 bases and J 2 bases; nucleotides not matched to a gene: 4. Per the germline V gene, CDR1 is PRHDT and CDR2 is FYEKMQ (reference sequence). CDR3 DNA sequence: TGTGCCAGCAGTTATACAGGGGGCAATCAGCCCCAGCATTTT. Residues: CASSYTGGNQPQHF.

This chain joins TRBV19 and TRBJ1-2, with a weak D call TRBD1 (5 bases). Germline V lookup: CDR1 LNHDA, CDR2 SQIVND (reference sequence). The CDR3 contains 16 residues. With 0 bases removed from V and 1 base from J, the gap between germline ends came to 12 bases. Written as DNA, the CDR3 is TGTGCCAGTAGTATAGATCCCACAGGTGTTAACTATGGCTACACCTTC. Translating gives CASSIDPTGVNYGYTF.

J is TRBJ2-3 and V is TRBV20-1, with 11 bases fitting TRBD2. The CDR3 runs to 17 residues. Trimming took 3 bases from V and 5 from J; bases not matched to a gene: 13. Germline values: CDR1 DFQATT, CDR2 SNEGSKA (reference sequence). The DNA for the CDR3 is TGCAGTGCTAGTAAAGGGGATAGCGGGGGGGCAGGAGATACGCAGTATTTT. Its translation: CSASKGDSGGAGDTQYF.

V gene TRBV7-9 combines with J gene TRBJ2-1; 9 positions match TRBD2. With 5 bases clipped from V and 3 bases from J, the junction kept 8 bases outside the gene matches. This CDR3 region has 16 residues. From germline, CDR1 is SEHNR and CDR2 FQNEAQ (reference sequence). CDR3 DNA: TGTGCCAGCAGCGAAGTAGCGGGAGTTGGCTACAATGAGCAGTTCTTC. Translated: CASSEVAGVGYNEQFF.

This clonotype has a count of ten or more. The V call is TRBV6-2 or TRBV6-3, the J call TRBJ2-3, with 11 nucleotides matching TRBD1. The CDR3 runs 14 residues. The germline V gene encodes CDR1 MNHEY and CDR2 SVGEGT. V gave up 5 bases and J gave up 4 bases; unmatched junction bases: 2. CDR3 DNA: TGTGCCAGCAGTCCGGGACAGGGGGCAGATACGCAGTATTTT. Translated: CASSPGQGADTQYF.

The J gene is TRBJ2-3, the V gene TRBV7-9; the D gene could be TRBD1 or TRBD2 (5 bases each). V dropped 5 bases and J dropped 4 bases, with 16 bases sitting between them. Germline V CDR1 and CDR2: SEHNR, FQNEAQ (reference sequence). The CDR3 runs 15 residues. CDR3 amino acids: CASSPGPSISDTQYF. Written as DNA, the CDR3 is TGTGCCAGCAGCCCGGGACCGAGCATCTCAGATACGCAGTATTTT.

V and J are TRBV11-2 and TRBJ2-7; unclear D gene. Trimming removed 0 bases from V and 0 bases from J, with 9 bases in between. This CDR3 region has 15 residues. The V gene's germline CDR1 is SGHAT and CDR2 FQNNGV. In nucleotides, the CDR3 is TGTGCCAGCAGCTTAGAGGATGGGGACTCCTACGAGCAGTACTTC. Its protein product is CASSLEDGDSYEQYF.

V usage is TRBV9 and J usage is TRBJ1-1, with 11 nucleotides matching TRBD1. V lost 0 bases and J lost 1; bases outside the gene matches: 2. Germline V lookup: CDR1 SGDLS, CDR2 YYNGEE. The CDR3 is 16 residues long. The CDR3 coding sequence is TGTGCCAGCAGCGTAGAGGGACAGGGGGGGAACACTGAAGCTTTCTTT. This gives the protein CASSVEGQGGNTEAFF.

V is TRBV27 and J is TRBJ1-1; possibly TRBD1 for D (5 bases). Germline CDR1 MNHEY, CDR2 SMNVEV (reference sequence). V lost 5 bases to trimming and J lost 0 bases, with 16 bases between them. The CDR3 has 16 amino acids. The CDR3 is CASSASTGTVNTEAFF. The CDR3 DNA is TGTGCCAGCAGTGCCTCCACCGGGACGGTGAACACTGAAGCTTTCTTT.

The chain combines TRBV3-1 with TRBJ1-1, with D unclear. The germline V gene encodes CDR1 LGHDT and CDR2 YNNKEL (reference sequence). Trimming pared 2 bases from V and 5 bases from J, leaving 9 bases between. The CDR3 has 13 amino acids. The CDR3 DNA is TGTGCCAGCAGCCAACAATTAGTGACTGAAGCTTTCTTT. Protein: CASSQQLVTEAFF.

This rearrangement joins TRBV14 to TRBJ2-7; TRBD1 matches 10 bases. Trimming at V came to 6 bases and at J to 4 bases, leaving 9 bases not matched to a gene. The germline V gene has CDR1 SGHDN and CDR2 FVKESK. The CDR3 spans 15 residues. The CDR3 loop is CASSFGQGGLYEQYF. CDR3 DNA: TGTGCCAGCAGTTTCGGACAGGGGGGACTTTACGAGCAGTACTTC.

This clonotype was counted many times. The genes are TRBV19 and TRBJ1-1, with D uncertain. This CDR3 has 16 residues. The V end was cut by 2 bases, the J end by 0 bases, with 13 bases between. Per germline, CDR1 LNHDA and CDR2 SQIVND (reference sequence). CDR3 region: CASSISGLFMNTEAFF. As DNA, the CDR3 is TGTGCCAGTAGTATATCCGGGCTCTTCATGAACACTGAAGCTTTCTTT.

This clonotype was counted between two and nine times. The rearrangement joins TRBV9 to TRBJ1-3; no clear D gene. Trimming removed 4 bases from V and 2 bases from J, with 7 bases in between. Per germline, CDR1 SGDLS and CDR2 YYNGEE. This CDR3 has 13 residues. CDR3 bases: TGTGCCAGCAGCCTCGGGACTGGAAACACCATATATTTT. Its protein is CASSLGTGNTIYF. The full variable domain, rest sourced from reference TRBV9 and TRBJ1-3, is DSGVTQTPKHLITATGQRVTLRCSPRSGDLSVYWYQQSLDQGLQFLIQYYNGEERAKGNILERFSAQQFPDLHSELNLSSLELGDSALYFCASSLGTGNTIYFGEGSWLTVV.

This clonotype was picked up one time. The chain has TRBV4-3 and TRBJ2-2; 7 positions agree with TRBD2. Germline V lookup: CDR1 LGHNA, CDR2 YSLEER. The CDR3 covers 15 residues. The trim removed 4 bases at V and 6 bases at J, leaving 8 bases unmatched. CDR3 loop: CASSPVLREAGELFF. CDR3 DNA: TGCGCCAGCAGCCCAGTCCTCCGGGAGGCCGGGGAGCTGTTTTTT.

V gene TRBV7-4 combines with J gene TRBJ1-5; tentative D call: TRBD1 (6 bases). The CDR3 loop spans 13 amino acids. Per the germline V gene, CDR1 is SGHVT and CDR2 is SQSDAQ. V was shortened by 5 bases and J by 9 bases, with 14 bases between the two germline ends. CDR3 sequence reads: CASSGTTIGPQHF. CDR3 DNA: TGTGCCAGCAGCGGGACAACTATAGGGCCCCAGCATTTT.

This clonotype was seen many times. J is TRBJ2-1 and V is TRBV7-9; D not resolved. The CDR3 spans 15 residues. Trimming stripped 2 bases from V and 6 bases from J, with 14 bases between. Germline assignment: CDR1 SEHNR and CDR2 FQNEAQ (reference sequence). DNA for the CDR3: TGTGCCAGCAGCTTATCCGAGGAAGGGTCCAATGAGCAGTTCTTC. Translating gives CASSLSEEGSNEQFF. Using reference TRBV7-9 and TRBJ2-1 for the parts outside the CDR3, the full variable domain is DTGVSQNPRHKITKRGQNVTFRCDPISEHNRLYWYRQTLGQGPEFLTYFQNEAQLEKSRLLSDRFSAERPKGSFSTLEIQRTEQGDSAMYLCASSLSEEGSNEQFFGPGTRLTVL.